This T cell receptor (beta chain) was documented in a study of OX40 agonist ivuxolimab in advanced cancers. With regard to the full study: Ivuxolimab was a fully human IgG2 agonistic monoclonal antibody targeting the costimulatory receptor OX40 (CD134). Intravenous ivuxolimab was administered to patients every 2 weeks at six dose levels: 0.01, 0.1, 0.3, 1.5, 3 and 10 mg/kg. Of the 50 or so patients in dose escalation, about 19 had hepatocellular carcinoma, some 15 had melanoma, 9 had renal cell carcinoma and 9 had head and neck cancer. In the dose-escalation cohort, 70% to 85% of patients were male, and the mean age was around 60 years with a range of roughly 20 to 85. Patients were allowed to have had prior anti-PD-1, anti-PD-L1 or anti-CTLA-4 therapy, and approximately 37% of the dose-escalation patients had been treated with checkpoint inhibitors. Three dose-escalation patients achieved partial responses, one with hepatocellular carcinoma and two with cutaneous melanoma. Peripheral TCRbeta sequencing was intended to test whether TCR sequence diversity was altered and clonal T-cell expansion was caused by ivuxolimab. The paper covers the monotherapy dose-escalation part of the phase I ivuxolimab trial, which included N ≈ 57 patients.

Study-wide findings and limitations: Antigen specificity was not determined for the clonally expanded peripheral T cells. After ivuxolimab, expanded clones were on average more numerous among CD8+ T cells than among CD4+ T cells. Clonal expansion of both CD4+ and CD8+ blood T cells was observed from baseline to week 6 at doses 0.1 to 3.0 mg/kg. In partial responders in the 0.1-3.0 mg/kg groups, normalized peripheral clonal expansion was found to be among the lowest, especially among CD8+ T cells. Low levels of normalized T-cell clonal expansion were also seen in some patients who did not respond.

The germline V and J ends show losses of 8 bases and 0 bases respectively, and no gene match explains 13 bases of the junction. Including the terminal cysteine and phenylalanine, the CDR3 comprises 17 residues. Only the CDR3 part of the read is kept: 51 bases, read in frame from the first base. Genomic DNA was extracted from sorted cells for sequencing of the TCRbeta CDR3 region. TCRbeta CDR3 regions were sequenced using the immunoSEQ Assay. In its TCRdb copy, this immuneACCESS table keeps in-frame sequences only and misses some clones. Where compared with another copy, unresolved V genes explain less than half of these, and the others have no known cause. This sample has under 85,000 clones in its table, and around 93% of those were observed once. The ten largest clones add up to approximately 0.32% of the sample. Patients with a history of autoimmune disease or receiving systemic immunosuppression were excluded from the trial. Peripheral blood for TCR sequencing was collected from all dose cohorts at baseline, on cycle 4 day 1, and on cycle 7 day 1. The samples were drawn from a first-in-human, open-label, multicenter phase I dose-escalation trial of ivuxolimab. The trial enrolled adults with locally advanced or metastatic head and neck squamous cell, hepatocellular, melanoma or renal cell carcinoma. Before TCR sequencing, CD4+ T cells and CD8+ T cells were sorted from peripheral blood as separate populations.

Worth noting for this clone: The antigen this receptor binds is unknown. Base qualities are not at hand, and no much larger clone is one base apart.

This specimen was CD4+ or CD8+ T cells sorted from blood, taken in a trial of the OX40 agonist ivuxolimab. The V and J segments used are TRBV6-7 and TRBJ2-4, with 7 middle bases fitting TRBD1. TRBV6-7 is an open reading frame whose function is uncertain. The sequence came from an adult with an advanced solid tumor such as melanoma, head and neck, liver or kidney cancer. The CDR3 in this case is CASLGTENTLAKNIQYF. The nucleotide sequence is given as TGTGCCAGCTTAGGGACAGAGAACACTCTAGCCAAAAACATTCAGTACTTC.